A selection of T cell receptor beta chains follows, all from one sample in a study of blood T cell repertoires in COVID-19. Only in-frame clones appear in the TCRdb table, and some are missing; sequencing was by immunoSEQ multiplex PCR. The data show 80,000 to 95,000 clones, around 90% seen once. The sequenced sample was peripheral blood. The receptors shown here come from a woman in her sixties or seventies with acute or convalescent COVID-19. CDR3s include the opening cysteine and the closing phenylalanine or tryptophan. Fields, in order: CDR3 protein, CDR3 DNA, CDR3 length, V gene, J gene, D gene. D genes are given only for firm matches.

CDR3: CASSLRGNTEAFF
DNA: TGTGCCAGTAGTCTTAGGGGGAACACTGAAGCTTTCTTT
length: 13
V: TRBV19
J: TRBJ1-1
D: -

CDR3: CASSLIGQMNTGELFF
DNA: TGTGCCAGCAGTTTAATTGGACAGATGAACACCGGGGAGCTGTTTTTT
length: 16
V: TRBV28
J: TRBJ2-2
D: -

CDR3: CASSLSRGQGETQYF
DNA: TGTGCCAGCAGCTTATCCAGGGGGCAGGGGGAGACCCAGTACTTC
length: 15
V: TRBV11-3
J: TRBJ2-5
D: TRBD1

CDR3: CASSQAGTGNNEQFF
DNA: TGTGCCAGCAGCCAAGCCGGGACAGGTAACAATGAGCAGTTCTTC
length: 15
V: TRBV3-1/TRBV3-2
J: TRBJ2-1
D: TRBD1

CDR3: CASSLFLTGDGYTF
DNA: TGTGCCAGCAGCCTTTTCCTGACGGGGGATGGCTACACCTTC
length: 14
V: TRBV6-6
J: TRBJ1-2
D: -

CDR3: CASTTDISNQPQHF
DNA: TGTGCCAGCACCACTGACATTAGCAATCAGCCCCAGCATTTT
length: 14
V: TRBV2
J: TRBJ1-5
D: -

CDR3: CASSLRTGNEQFF
DNA: TGTGCCAGCAGCTTGCGGACAGGCAATGAGCAGTTCTTC
length: 13
V: TRBV11-2
J: TRBJ2-1
D: TRBD1

CDR3: CASSSLAGGSGEQFF
DNA: TGTGCCAGCAGCTCTCTAGCGGGAGGATCCGGTGAGCAGTTCTTC
length: 15
V: TRBV11-2
J: TRBJ2-1
D: TRBD2

CDR3: CASSSTGTSYEQYF
DNA: TGTGCCAGCAGCAGCACCGGGACATCTTACGAGCAGTACTTC
length: 14
V: TRBV5-5
J: TRBJ2-7
D: -

CDR3: CASSLFGPGQGRETQYF
DNA: TGTGCCAGCAGCTTATTCGGCCCGGGACAGGGCAGGGAGACCCAGTACTTC
length: 17
V: TRBV11-3
J: TRBJ2-5
D: TRBD1

CDR3: CASRLAGGVGKNIQYF
DNA: TGTGCCAGCAGGCTAGCGGGGGGAGTAGGCAAAAACATTCAGTACTTC
length: 16
V: TRBV2
J: TRBJ2-4
D: TRBD2

CDR3: CATSVGVETQYF
DNA: TGTGCCACCAGCGTAGGGGTAGAGACCCAGTACTTC
length: 12
V: TRBV24-1
J: TRBJ2-5
D: -

CDR3: CASTSSSKRNTGELFF
DNA: TGTGCCAGCACCTCTAGTTCTAAGCGCAACACCGGGGAGCTGTTTTTT
length: 16
V: TRBV5-4
J: TRBJ2-2
D: -

CDR3: CASSLRKNTEAFF
DNA: TGTGCCAGCAGCCTCAGGAAGAACACTGAAGCTTTCTTT
length: 13
V: TRBV14
J: TRBJ1-1
D: -

CDR3: CASIRDRGDTQYF
DNA: TGTGCCAGCATCCGGGACAGGGGAGATACGCAGTATTTT
length: 13
V: TRBV2
J: TRBJ2-3
D: TRBD1

CDR3: CASSCYGRTSGTQYF
DNA: TGTGCCAGCAGTTGCTACGGTCGGACTTCAGGTACGCAGTATTTT
length: 15
V: TRBV6-2/TRBV6-3
J: TRBJ2-3
D: -

CDR3: CSVSQGWIAGELFF
DNA: TGCAGCGTTAGTCAGGGGTGGATTGCCGGGGAGCTGTTTTTT
length: 14
V: TRBV29-1
J: TRBJ2-2
D: -

CDR3: CASSRYSSGNTIYF
DNA: TGTGCCAGCAGCCGATACAGCTCTGGAAACACCATATATTTT
length: 14
V: TRBV5-8
J: TRBJ1-3
D: -

CDR3: CASSEAGSNYGYTF
DNA: TGCGCCAGCAGTGAGGCCGGTTCTAACTATGGCTACACCTTC
length: 14
V: TRBV10-1
J: TRBJ1-2
D: -

CDR3: CASSIKGGSYNEQFF
DNA: TGTGCCAGTAGTATAAAAGGGGGCTCCTACAATGAGCAGTTCTTC
length: 15
V: TRBV19
J: TRBJ2-1
D: -

CDR3: CASSDNSPLHF
DNA: TGTGCCAGCAGCGATAATTCACCCCTCCACTTT
length: 11
V: TRBV28
J: TRBJ1-6
D: -

CDR3: CASSPNRGRETQYF
DNA: TGTGCCAGCAGCCCAAACCGCGGCCGAGAGACCCAGTACTTC
length: 14
V: TRBV11-2
J: TRBJ2-5
D: -

CDR3: CAWSKGLTDTQYF
DNA: TGTGCCTGGAGTAAGGGGCTCACAGATACGCAGTATTTT
length: 13
V: TRBV30
J: TRBJ2-3
D: -

CDR3: CASSLLPTSPQSNEQFF
DNA: TGTGCCAGCAGCCTCCTCCCGACTAGCCCCCAGTCCAATGAGCAGTTCTTC
length: 17
V: TRBV3-1/TRBV3-2
J: TRBJ2-1
D: TRBD2

CDR3: CSASPSGAVNTGELFF
DNA: TGCAGTGCTAGTCCCAGCGGGGCGGTGAACACCGGGGAGCTGTTTTTT
length: 16
V: TRBV20-1
J: TRBJ2-2
D: TRBD2